This is a list of T cell receptor beta chains from one sample in a study of technical replicates of blood from a few donors. Assay: immunoSEQ multiplex PCR; the TCRdb copy retains only in-frame clones and omits some. This table holds nearly 80,000 clones, around 92% found once. Sequencing was done on a sample of T cells isolated from PBMCs. These TCRs come from a human donor in good health. Both conserved end residues are part of each CDR3. A D gene is named only where the DNA matches it firmly. Clone size is stated in some rows and not others, as once, few, many or a class when expanded.

-	once	TRBV10-3	TRBJ1-1	TGTGCCATCAGTGAGCCTAAATGGGCCGACACTGAAGCTTTCTTT	CAISEPKWADTEAFF
TRBD2	-	TRBV5-1	TRBJ2-1	TGCGCCAGCAACAGAGGAGCGGGAGGGAATAATGAGCAGTTCTTC	CASNRGAGGNNEQFF
TRBD1	-	TRBV5-4	TRBJ1-4	TGTGCCAGCAGCCTCCAGGGGGCGACTAATGAAAAACTGTTTTTT	CASSLQGATNEKLFF
TRBD2	-	TRBV19	TRBJ2-7	TGTGCCAGTAAGGTGCTAGCGGGAGTAGGGGAGCAGTACTTC	CASKVLAGVGEQYF
TRBD1	-	TRBV6-1	TRBJ1-3	TGTGCCAGCAGTGAAACGGACAGGACTACAGGAAACACCATATATTTT	CASSETDRTTGNTIYF
-	-	TRBV18	TRBJ2-5	TGTGCCAGCTCAACTAGCGACAGGGAGACCCAGTACTTC	CASSTSDRETQYF
-	-	TRBV13	TRBJ1-5	TGTGCCAGCAGCCTTAATCAGCCCCAGCATTTT	CASSLNQPQHF
TRBD2	-	TRBV11-2	TRBJ2-5	TGTGCCAGCAGCTTAGTAGCGGGGGCGCCTCAAGAGACCCAGTACTTC	CASSLVAGAPQETQYF
-	-	TRBV6-5	TRBJ2-1	TGTGCCAGCAGTAATCAGATCAGGGTGGATGAGCAGTTCTTC	CASSNQIRVDEQFF
TRBD1	-	TRBV14	TRBJ1-4	TGTGCCAGCAGCCAAGGGTCCGTTGGACAGGGATTTTATGAAAAACTGTTTTTT	CASSQGSVGQGFYEKLFF
TRBD2	-	TRBV7-9	TRBJ2-7	TGTGCCAGCAGCTCCGGACTAGCGGGAGGGCCACGGGAGCAGTACTTC	CASSSGLAGGPREQYF
-	-	TRBV6-5	TRBJ1-3	TGTGCCAGCAGTTCTAGATCTGGAAACACCATATATTTT	CASSSRSGNTIYF
TRBD1	-	TRBV4-2	TRBJ1-3	TGTGCCAGCAGCCAAGATCAGTGGGACAGTGGAAACACCATATATTTT	CASSQDQWDSGNTIYF
-	-	TRBV11-2	TRBJ2-1	TGTGCCAGCAGCCAGGGGAACAATGAGCAGTTCTTC	CASSQGNNEQFF
TRBD2	-	TRBV27	TRBJ2-2	TGTGCCAGCAGTTCACGACTAGCGGGAGACCCCGGGGAGCTGTTTTTT	CASSSRLAGDPGELFF
TRBD1	once	TRBV4-1	TRBJ2-7	TGCGCCAGCACACCCGAGACCAGGGGGACCGATCTAGTGATTACCTACGAGCAGTACTTC	CASTPETRGTDLVITYEQYF
TRBD2	-	TRBV7-6	TRBJ2-7	TGTGCCAGCAGCCCTCGGACTAGCGGGGGGACCTACGAGCAGTACTTC	CASSPRTSGGTYEQYF
-	once	TRBV2	TRBJ1-3	TGTGCCAGCAGGGAGGAGAGAAACACCATATATTTT	CASREERNTIYF
-	-	TRBV7-8	TRBJ1-2	TGTGCCAGCAGCTTATATGACATGGAGGACCATGGCTACACCTTC	CASSLYDMEDHGYTF
-	-	TRBV2	TRBJ1-1	TGTGCCAGTGAGCCGGGAGGCACTGAAGCTTTCTTT	CASEPGGTEAFF
-	-	TRBV13	TRBJ2-7	TGTGCCAGCATGCTCACCGGGAAAGAGCAGTACTTC	CASMLTGKEQYF
TRBD2	-	TRBV27	TRBJ2-2	TGTGCCAGCAGTTTTTGGGCGGGAGTGAGCACCGGGGAGCTGTTTTTT	CASSFWAGVSTGELFF
TRBD1	-	TRBV29-1	TRBJ1-2	TGCAGCGTTGAGGGACAGGCCACTGTCTATGGCTACACCTTC	CSVEGQATVYGYTF
-	-	TRBV19	TRBJ2-3	TGTGCCAGTAGTATAAACGCGGGAAATACGCAGTATTTT	CASSINAGNTQYF
-	-	TRBV7-8	TRBJ1-2	TGTGCCAGCAGCTCAGGGGCGAGCAGTGGGAATGGCTACACCTTC	CASSSGASSGNGYTF
TRBD2	-	TRBV28	TRBJ2-3	TGTGCCAGCAGCCCAGGACTAGCCCCAGATACGCAGTATTTT	CASSPGLAPDTQYF
TRBD1	-	TRBV30	TRBJ2-3	TGTGCCTGGGAGGGGGCCCGGACAGGGGGCATCTCGCCAATCACAGATACGCAGTATTTT	CAWEGARTGGISPITDTQYF
TRBD1	-	TRBV7-9	TRBJ2-4	TGTGCCAGCAGCTTTAGGACAGGGTCCAAAAACATTCAGTACTTC	CASSFRTGSKNIQYF
-	-	TRBV7-9	TRBJ2-5	TGTGCCAGCAGCCCACGGTCCTTTGAGACCCAGTACTTC	CASSPRSFETQYF
-	once	TRBV7-9	TRBJ1-3	TGTGCCAGCAGCCGACTCGGGACAACTCCGGGAAACACCATATATTTT	CASSRLGTTPGNTIYF
-	-	TRBV6-5	TRBJ2-7	TGTGCCAGCAGTTCTAGATCCTACGAGCAGTACTTC	CASSSRSYEQYF
-	-	TRBV7-2	TRBJ2-5	TGTGCCAGCAGCGTGGGGAGTCCCGGGTTGGCCCAGTACTTC	CASSVGSPGLAQYF
-	-	TRBV6-5	TRBJ1-5	TGTGCCAGCAGTTACTCTGGCAGGGGAAGCAATCAGCCCCAGCATTTT	CASSYSGRGSNQPQHF
-	few	TRBV7-9	TRBJ1-1	TGTGCCAGCCAAAACCTTGGACCGGGGACTGAAGCTTTCTTT	CASQNLGPGTEAFF
-	-	TRBV13	TRBJ2-6	TGTGCCAGCAGCTTAGGGGTCGGTGGGGCCAACGTCCTGACTTTC	CASSLGVGGANVLTF